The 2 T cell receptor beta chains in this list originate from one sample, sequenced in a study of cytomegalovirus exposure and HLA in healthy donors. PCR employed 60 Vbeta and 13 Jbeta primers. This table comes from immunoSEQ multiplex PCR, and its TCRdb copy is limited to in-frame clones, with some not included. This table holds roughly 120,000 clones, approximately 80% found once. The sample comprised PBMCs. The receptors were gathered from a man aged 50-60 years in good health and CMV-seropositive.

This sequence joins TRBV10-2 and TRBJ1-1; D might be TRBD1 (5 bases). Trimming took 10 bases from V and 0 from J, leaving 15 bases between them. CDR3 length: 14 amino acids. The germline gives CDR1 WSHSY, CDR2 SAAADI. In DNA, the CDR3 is TGCGCCACCCTCGACCAGGGAATGAACACTGAAGCTTTCTTT. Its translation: CATLDQGMNTEAFF.

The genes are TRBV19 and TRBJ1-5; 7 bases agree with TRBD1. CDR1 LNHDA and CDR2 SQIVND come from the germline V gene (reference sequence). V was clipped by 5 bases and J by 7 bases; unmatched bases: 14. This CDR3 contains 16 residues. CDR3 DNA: TGTGCCAGTAGTTATAGGGGCAGGGGGAAGGTGCAGCCCCAGCATTTT. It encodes CASSYRGRGKVQPQHF.